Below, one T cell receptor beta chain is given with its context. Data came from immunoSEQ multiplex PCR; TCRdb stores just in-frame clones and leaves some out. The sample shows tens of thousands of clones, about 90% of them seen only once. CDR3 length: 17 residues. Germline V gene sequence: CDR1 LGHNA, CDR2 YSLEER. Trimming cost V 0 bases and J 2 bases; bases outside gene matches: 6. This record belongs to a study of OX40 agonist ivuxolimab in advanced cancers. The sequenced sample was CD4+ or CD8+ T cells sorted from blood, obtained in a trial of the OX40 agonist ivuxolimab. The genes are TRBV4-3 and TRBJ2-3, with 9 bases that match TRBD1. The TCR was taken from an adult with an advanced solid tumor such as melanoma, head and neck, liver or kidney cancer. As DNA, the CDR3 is TGCGCCAGCAGCCAAGATCTTTGGACAGGGGTCACAGATACGCAGTATTTT. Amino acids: CASSQDLWTGVTDTQYF.